Below are 25 T cell receptor beta chains sequenced from a single sample in a study of shared clonotypes between healthy human individuals. Libraries were prepared by immunoSEQ multiplex PCR; TCRdb keeps only in-frame clonotypes and omits some of them. This sample has millions of clones; about 95% occur once, and the top ten carry more than 0.1%. Sequenced sample: naive CD4+ T cells sorted from blood. Stated subset: CD45RA+ positively selected. All receptors come from a man aged 18 to 29 in good health.

The chain has TRBV9 and TRBJ2-3, with TRBD2 matching 11 bases. Germline V gene data show CDR1 as SGDLS and CDR2 as YYNGEE. Trimming removed 5 bases from V and 3 bases from J; junction bases left unmatched: 8. CDR3 length equals 16 residues. As DNA, the CDR3 is TGTGCCAGCAGTAGACTAGCGGGAATTAGGACAGATACGCAGTATTTT. Amino acids: CASSRLAGIRTDTQYF.

Comment on this clone: Other DNA variants within this sample encode the same CDR3. The V gene is TRBV5-1, the J gene TRBJ2-3, with unresolved D. In germline, CDR1 is SGHRS, CDR2 YFSETQ. V was shortened by 0 bases and J by 0 bases, with 8 bases between the two germline ends. The length of the CDR3 is 15 residues. The CDR3 protein is CASSLDGVSTDTQYF. The CDR3 bases are TGCGCCAGCAGCTTGGATGGCGTTAGCACAGATACGCAGTATTTT. The full variable domain, with the rest looked up from reference TRBV5-1 and TRBJ2-3, is KAGVTQTPRYLIKTRGQQVTLSCSPISGHRSVSWYQQTPGQGLQFLFEYFSETQRNKGNFPGRFSGRQFSNSRSEMNVSTLELGDSALYLCASSLDGVSTDTQYFGPGTRLTVL.

The chain couples TRBV6-6 to TRBJ1-2, with D uncertain. The CDR3 sequence is 14 residues long. Germline CDR1 reads MNHNY; CDR2 reads SVGAGI (reference sequence). Trimming took 8 bases from V and 0 from J, leaving 13 bases between them. CDR3 DNA: TGTGCCAGCGTGAGACATACAACTAACTATGGCTACACCTTC. Its protein product is CASVRHTTNYGYTF.

The rearrangement joins TRBV6-1 to TRBJ2-7, with 9 bases fitting TRBD1. Trimming cost V 4 bases and J 1 base; bases outside gene matches: 5. Germline CDR1 MNHNS, CDR2 SASEGT. The CDR3 length is 15 residues. In nucleotides, the CDR3 is TGTGCCAGCAGTGTCGAGACAGGGGGGTCCTACGAGCAGTACTTC. It is translated as CASSVETGGSYEQYF.

The V call is TRBV28, the J call TRBJ1-4, with D possibly TRBD1 on 5 matching bases. Germline V CDR1 and CDR2: MDHEN, SYDVKM. V was cut by 4 bases and J by 15 bases, with 18 bases left in between. The CDR3 runs 13 residues. CDR3 nucleotides: TGTGCCAGCAGTTCCCCGGACCCTCGGGGGGTGTTTTTT. It encodes CASSSPDPRGVFF.

In the case of this clone: Other DNA sequences from this sample encode an identical CDR3 as well. V and J are TRBV6-1 and TRBJ1-1, with D possibly matching TRBD1 (5 bases). The CDR3 is 13 amino acids. The V end lost 6 bases, the J end lost 1 base, and 9 bases lay between the germline ends. CDR1 is MNHNS and CDR2 is SASEGT in the germline V gene. CDR3 residues: CASRGGQNTEAFF. CDR3 DNA: TGTGCCAGCAGGGGAGGACAGAACACTGAAGCTTTCTTT.

The chain uses TRBV6-1 and TRBJ1-1; possibly TRBD1 for D (6 bases). Per the germline V gene, CDR1 is MNHNS and CDR2 is SASEGT. The CDR3 extends over 14 amino acids. The germline V and J ends were trimmed by 6 bases and 6 bases, with 17 bases remaining between them. The CDR3 DNA reads TGTGCCAGCAGAAAAGACAGGACTTACGCTGAAGCTTTCTTT. The encoded protein is CASRKDRTYAEAFF.

The rearrangement joins TRBV7-2 to TRBJ2-3, with 8 bases matching TRBD2. Germline V gene sequence: CDR1 SGHTA, CDR2 FQGNSA. CDR3 length: 16 amino acids. V trimming: 7 bases; J trimming: 0 bases; junction bases outside the gene matches: 9. CDR3 sequence reads: CASTARIAGSTDTQYF. Written as DNA, the CDR3 is TGTGCCAGCACCGCCCGAATAGCGGGGAGCACAGATACGCAGTATTTT.

This rearrangement joins TRBV27 to TRBJ2-3; D not certain. Germline lookup yields CDR1 MNHEY and CDR2 SMNVEV (reference sequence). With 3 bases removed from V and 5 bases from J, the gap between germline ends came to 6 bases. The CDR3 length is 12 residues. In DNA, the CDR3 is TGTGCCAGCAGTTTTCTCAGAGATACGCAGTATTTT. Encoded protein: CASSFLRDTQYF.

This sequence joins TRBV6-6 and TRBJ2-7; 8 positions match TRBD1. The CDR3 loop spans 15 amino acids. V was pared by 5 bases and J by 0 bases, with 6 bases of the junction left unmatched. The V gene's germline CDR1 is MNHNY and CDR2 SVGAGI (reference sequence). As DNA, the CDR3 is TGTGCCAGCAGTAAAACGACAGGGGACTCCTACGAGCAGTACTTC. It encodes CASSKTTGDSYEQYF.

In this sample, this clone turned up once. This chain uses TRBV6-1 with TRBJ1-2; D gene unclear. V was clipped by 2 bases and J by 4 bases, with 8 bases between them. The length of the CDR3 is 13 residues. The germline CDR1 and CDR2 sequences are MNHNS and SASEGT. The CDR3 here is CASSERGTYGYTF. The CDR3 DNA reads TGTGCCAGCAGTGAACGGGGAACCTATGGCTACACCTTC.

V and J are TRBV6-5 and TRBJ1-5; possibly TRBD1 for D (5 bases). In germline, CDR1 is MNHEY, CDR2 SVGAGI. This CDR3 has 15 amino acids. Deletions cut 4 bases from V and 2 bases from J, with 12 bases between. The CDR3 nucleotides read TGTGCCAGCAGTTCAGGGCTCGCTGGCAATCAGCCCCAGCATTTT. Protein sequence: CASSSGLAGNQPQHF.

V usage is TRBV30 and J usage is TRBJ2-7; D call uncertain. Germline V gene lookup returns CDR1 GTSNPN and CDR2 SVGIG (reference sequence). CDR3 length: 14 amino acids. Trimming pared 1 base from V and 1 base from J, leaving 11 bases between. The CDR3 is CAWSDLGLSYEQYF. CDR3 coding DNA: TGTGCCTGGAGTGATCTTGGTCTTTCCTACGAGCAGTACTTC.

The genes are TRBV6-5 and TRBJ2-7, with 10 bases fitting TRBD1. This CDR3 contains 15 residues. Germline trimming cut 0 bases from V and 4 bases from J; bases unmatched to any gene: 3. Germline CDR1 and CDR2: MNHEY and SVGAGI. CDR3 sequence reads: CASSYSDRGRYEQYF. DNA for the CDR3: TGTGCCAGCAGTTACTCCGACAGGGGGCGGTACGAGCAGTACTTC.

The chain combines TRBV29-1 with TRBJ1-1; no clear D gene. The CDR3 consists of 13 residues. Germline V lookup: CDR1 SQVTM, CDR2 ANQGSEA. V was shortened by 6 bases and J by 0 bases, with 11 bases between the two germline ends. As DNA, the CDR3 is TGCAGCGTAGGACGTTATATGAACACTGAAGCTTTCTTT. This translates into CSVGRYMNTEAFF.

The chain links TRBV7-2 to TRBJ2-7, with TRBD2 identical over 10 bases. With V trimmed by 5 bases and J by 5 bases, 6 bases remained unmatched. CDR1 is SGHTA, CDR2 FQGNSA, per germline. The CDR3 totals 14 residues. The CDR3 spells CASSPGLASHEQYF. The CDR3 DNA reads as TGTGCCAGCAGCCCGGGACTAGCGTCACACGAGCAGTACTTC.

The gene calls are TRBV30 and TRBJ1-4; 7 nucleotides agree with TRBD1. V shed 2 bases, J shed 7 bases, and the junction held 7 bases outside the gene matches. The CDR3 covers 14 residues. Germline CDR1 is GTSNPN and CDR2 is SVGIG (reference sequence). The CDR3 coding sequence is TGTGCCTGGAGTTCCGGGACAGACCTTGAAAAACTGTTTTTT. This sequence encodes CAWSSGTDLEKLFF.

This chain uses TRBV2 with TRBJ2-7, with 8 nucleotides matching TRBD1. Germline trimming cut 4 bases from V and 8 bases from J; bases unmatched to any gene: 7. There are 13 residues in the CDR3. Germline values: CDR1 SNHLY, CDR2 FYNNEI. CDR3 sequence (DNA): TGTGCCAGCAGTGTGGCGACAGGGGCCCAGCAGTACTTC. Its translation is CASSVATGAQQYF.

This clone has just a few counts. The rearrangement uses TRBV7-8 and TRBJ1-2; possible D gene TRBD1, 6 bases. CDR1 SGHVS and CDR2 FQNEAQ come from the germline V gene. The CDR3 sequence is 15 residues long. V was trimmed by 1 base and J by 4 bases, leaving 13 bases between them. The CDR3 nucleotides read TGTGCCAGCAGCTTAGTAAGGGGGGCTGGCTATGGCTACACCTTC. Amino acid sequence: CASSLVRGAGYGYTF.

This rearrangement joins TRBV2 to TRBJ1-6; no firm D call. This CDR3 is built from 15 residues. Germline V gene data show CDR1 as SNHLY and CDR2 as FYNNEI. Trimming took off 4 bases at V and 6 bases at J, with 13 bases between the two ends. CDR3 sequence (DNA): TGTGCCAGCAGTGGGGAAGGGTCCGGTAATTCACCCCTCCACTTT. Residues: CASSGEGSGNSPLHF.

The rearrangement uses TRBV28 and TRBJ2-2; no reliable D call. V was clipped by 3 bases and J by 6 bases, with 11 bases between them. This CDR3 has 14 amino acids. Looked up from germline, CDR1 is MDHEN and CDR2 is SYDVKM. The DNA for the CDR3 is TGTGCCAGCAGTTTCGCCAGCAACCCCGGGGAGCTGTTTTTT. It specifies CASSFASNPGELFF.

The chain couples TRBV10-3 to TRBJ2-7; D not certain. Germline V gene lookup returns CDR1 ENHRY and CDR2 SYGVKD. CDR3 length: 15 amino acids. Trimming shortened V by 0 bases and J by 3 bases, and 12 bases separated the two germline ends. The CDR3 loop is CAISESVQRSYEQYF. The CDR3 region has the DNA TGTGCCATCAGTGAGTCGGTGCAAAGGAGCTACGAGCAGTACTTC.

The chain couples TRBV28 to TRBJ1-6, with TRBD1 matching 9 bases. Germline V CDR1 and CDR2: MDHEN, SYDVKM. The CDR3 contains 16 residues. Trimming cost V 1 base and J 10 bases; bases outside gene matches: 8. The CDR3 coding sequence is TGTGCCAGCAGTTTATATCCCGGGACAGGGTTCTCACCCCTCCACTTT. Its protein product is CASSLYPGTGFSPLHF.

The rearrangement joins TRBV5-1 to TRBJ2-6; 9 bases are a match to TRBD1. The germline gives CDR1 SGHRS, CDR2 YFSETQ. The CDR3 has 18 amino acids. Trimming cost V 3 bases and J 0 bases; bases outside gene matches: 7. The CDR3 nucleotides read TGCGCCAGCAGCTCGGACAGGGGCGAACCCTCTGGGGCCAACGTCCTGACTTTC. This encodes CASSSDRGEPSGANVLTF.

The chain's CDR3 is CASSLVPAGRKEAFF. CDR3 DNA: TGTGCCAGCAGCTTAGTCCCTGCAGGGAGAAAGGAAGCTTTCTTT. This sequence joins TRBV7-9 and TRBJ1-1, with D possibly TRBD1 on 5 matching bases. Per germline, CDR1 SEHNR and CDR2 FQNEAQ (reference sequence). V gave up 1 base and J gave up 8 bases, with 17 bases separating them. The length of the CDR3 is 15 residues.